These 32 T cell receptor beta chains originate from one sample sequenced in a study of blood T cell repertoires in COVID-19. Sequencing was performed with immunoSEQ multiplex PCR; in TCRdb, only in-frame clones are kept and a portion is missing. The sample holds under 300,000 clones, around 90% seen once. Sequences were obtained from peripheral blood. These receptors all stem from a woman in her fifties or sixties with COVID-19, enrolled during active disease.

This clone appeared a few times. The V and J genes are TRBV5-1 and TRBJ1-2; D remains unclear. From germline, CDR1 is SGHRS and CDR2 YFSETQ. The CDR3 totals 15 residues. Deletions cut 1 base from V and 8 bases from J, with 18 bases between. This CDR3 is CASSLSALSREGYTF. The DNA for the CDR3 is TGCGCCAGCAGCTTGTCTGCCCTCTCCCGGGAGGGCTACACCTTC. The full variable domain, in which reference TRBV5-1 and TRBJ1-2 provide the parts outside the CDR3, is KAGVTQTPRYLIKTRGQQVTLSCSPISGHRSVSWYQQTPGQGLQFLFEYFSETQRNKGNFPGRFSGRQFSNSRSEMNVSTLELGDSALYLCASSLSALSREGYTFGSGTRLTVV.

The V gene is TRBV4-2, the J gene TRBJ1-2; possibly TRBD1 for D (6 bases). CDR3 size: 17 residues. Trimming took 0 bases from V and 1 from J, leaving 15 bases between them. CDR1 and CDR2 (germline): LGHNA, YNFKEQ. The CDR3 is CASSQDIAGEGNYGYTF. CDR3 nucleotides: TGTGCCAGCAGCCAAGATATAGCAGGGGAGGGTAACTATGGCTACACCTTC.

On this clone itself: Within the sample, other DNA sequences also encode this same CDR3. The V and J genes are TRBV18 and TRBJ1-2, with a tentative D call TRBD1 (6 bases). V shed 3 bases and J shed 2 bases, with 16 bases lying between them. Germline assignment: CDR1 KGHSH and CDR2 LQKENI. The CDR3 is 16 amino acids. As DNA, the CDR3 is TGTGCCAGCTCACCGGTGGACAGCGAAACGAACTATGGCTACACCTTC. Its translation is CASSPVDSETNYGYTF.

The chain has TRBV18 and TRBJ2-1; the match to TRBD1 covers 9 bases. Germline loops: CDR1 KGHSH, CDR2 LQKENI. V shed 2 bases, J shed 8 bases, and the junction held 7 bases outside the gene matches. The CDR3 extends over 15 amino acids. The CDR3 loop is CASSPRGQGRDEQFF. The CDR3 DNA reads TGTGCCAGCTCACCAAGAGGACAGGGGAGGGATGAGCAGTTCTTC.

This chain connects TRBV2 to TRBJ1-2; 7 positions match TRBD1. CDR3 length: 15 residues. J gave up 3 bases and V 3 bases, and 7 bases lay outside the gene matches. Germline CDR1 is SNHLY and CDR2 is FYNNEI. CDR3 in amino acids: CASSESDREDYGYTF. CDR3 DNA: TGTGCCAGCAGTGAGTCAGACAGGGAAGACTATGGCTACACCTTC.

The J gene is TRBJ1-2, the V gene TRBV7-2; D call uncertain. V gave up 0 bases and J gave up 4 bases, with 9 bases separating them. CDR1 and CDR2 from the germline V gene are SGHTA and FQGNSA. The CDR3 runs 14 residues. The CDR3 loop is CASSLARGSYGYTF. The CDR3 DNA is TGTGCCAGCAGCTTAGCGAGAGGGAGCTATGGCTACACCTTC.

The gene calls are TRBV11-2 and TRBJ1-4; D remains ambiguous. Germline lookup yields CDR1 SGHAT and CDR2 FQNNGV. The V end was cut by 5 bases, the J end by 3 bases, with 13 bases between. There are 15 residues in the CDR3. The DNA of the CDR3 is TGTGCCAGCAGCCAGACGGGGTCGGCTAATGAAAAACTGTTTTTT. Translated, it gives CASSQTGSANEKLFF.

This rearrangement joins TRBV11-2 to TRBJ2-6; TRBD1 matches 11 bases. CDR1 and CDR2 (germline): SGHAT, FQNNGV. CDR3 length: 17 amino acids. V dropped 5 bases and J dropped 0; count of bases not matched to a gene: 3. CDR3 sequence reads: CASSLGQGVSGANVLTF. Here the CDR3 DNA reads TGTGCCAGCAGCCTGGGACAGGGGGTCTCTGGGGCCAACGTCCTGACTTTC.

This chain links TRBV30 with TRBJ1-6; D perhaps matches TRBD1 (5 bases). The CDR3 has 17 amino acids. Looked up from germline, CDR1 is GTSNPN and CDR2 is SVGIG (reference sequence). Trimming took 3 bases from V and 0 from J, leaving 15 bases between them. The CDR3 here is CAWRAGTLRSYNSPLHF. CDR3 nucleotide sequence: TGTGCCTGGAGGGCCGGGACTCTACGCTCCTATAATTCACCCCTCCACTTT.

V gene TRBV6-5 combines with J gene TRBJ1-6; 9 bases match TRBD1. Trimming at V came to 6 bases and at J to 9 bases, leaving 9 bases not matched to a gene. The CDR3 loop spans 15 amino acids. The germline V gene encodes CDR1 MNHEY and CDR2 SVGAGI. The CDR3 loop is CASRPTGGSSSPLHF. CDR3 DNA: TGTGCCAGCAGACCTACAGGGGGCTCCAGTTCACCCCTCCACTTT.

This clone is a singleton in its sample. The rearrangement joins TRBV9 to TRBJ2-3; 9 bases are shared with TRBD2. The CDR3 is made up of 15 amino acids. CDR1 and CDR2 (germline): SGDLS, YYNGEE. The ends lost 2 bases at V and 2 bases at J; junction bases unmatched: 3. This CDR3 is CASSVAGGLTDTQYF. CDR3 DNA: TGTGCCAGCAGCGTTGCGGGGGGGCTCACAGATACGCAGTATTTT.

V gene TRBV7-3 combines with J gene TRBJ2-2; D might be TRBD2 (6 bases). V was clipped by 3 bases and J by 5 bases, with 10 bases between them. The germline V gene has CDR1 SGHTA and CDR2 FQGTGA. The CDR3 is 14 amino acids. CDR3 in DNA: TGTGCCAGCAGCTTCGGACGGGGGACCGGGGAGCTGTTTTTT. Its protein is CASSFGRGTGELFF.

The chain carries TRBV6-5 and TRBJ1-2, with 7 bases lining up with TRBD1. Unmatched junction bases numbered 2, after V lost 0 bases and J lost 4 bases. Germline lookup yields CDR1 MNHEY and CDR2 SVGAGI. The CDR3 sequence is 14 residues long. This chain's CDR3 is CASSYSSGGYGYTF. CDR3 bases: TGTGCCAGCAGTTACTCATCAGGGGGCTATGGCTACACCTTC.

J is TRBJ1-1 and V is TRBV18, with no clear D. Germline V gene data show CDR1 as KGHSH and CDR2 as LQKENI. The CDR3 consists of 13 residues. V lost 3 bases and J 0 bases, leaving 5 bases between the germline ends. CDR3 residues: CASSPQLNTEAFF. The CDR3 nucleotides are TGTGCCAGCTCACCCCAATTGAACACTGAAGCTTTCTTT.

The chain links TRBV18 to TRBJ1-2; D might be TRBD1 (5 bases). This CDR3 contains 15 residues. CDR1 is KGHSH, CDR2 LQKENI, per germline. V was pared by 0 bases and J by 2 bases, with 10 bases between. CDR3 DNA sequence: TGTGCCAGCTCACCACCGAGCAGGGCGAACTATGGCTACACCTTC. Translated: CASSPPSRANYGYTF. The whole variable domain, filled in from reference TRBV18 and TRBJ1-2, reads NAGVMQNPRHLVRRRGQEARLRCSPMKGHSHVYWYRQLPEEGLKFMVYLQKENIIDESGMPKERFSAEFPKEGPSILRIQQVVRGDSAAYFCASSPPSRANYGYTFGSGTRLTVV.

V usage is TRBV2 and J usage is TRBJ1-6; possible D gene TRBD1, 5 bases. V was cut by 6 bases and J by 7 bases, with 13 bases left in between. The CDR3 runs to 14 residues. The germline V gene has CDR1 SNHLY and CDR2 FYNNEI. CDR3 coding DNA: TGTGCCAGCAGGTTGGACATAAACAATTCACCCCTCCACTTT. Translating gives CASRLDINNSPLHF. Based on the CDR3 plus reference TRBV2 and TRBJ1-6, the full variable domain is EPEVTQTPSHQVTQMGQEVILRCVPISNHLYFYWYRQILGQKVEFLVSFYNNEISEKSEIFDDQFSVERPDGSNFTLKIRSTKLEDSAMYFCASRLDINNSPLHFGNGTRLTVT.

The chain links TRBV11-2 to TRBJ1-2; D is undetermined. The CDR3 is 14 residues long. Germline CDR1 is SGHAT and CDR2 is FQNNGV. Trimming stripped 1 base from V and 0 bases from J, with 6 bases between. CDR3 in amino acids: CASSLVHPNYGYTF. The CDR3 DNA sequence: TGTGCCAGCAGCTTAGTCCATCCTAACTATGGCTACACCTTC.

V gene TRBV2 combines with J gene TRBJ1-2, with D possibly matching TRBD1 (6 bases). In germline, CDR1 is SNHLY, CDR2 FYNNEI. Between the trimmed V and J ends, which lost 10 bases and 8 bases, there was a span of 20 bases. The CDR3 contains 13 residues. In DNA form, the CDR3 reads TGTGCCAATAGTGAGGGGCAGGGGACCGGCTACACCTTC. Amino acids: CANSEGQGTGYTF.

This clone occurred once. CDR3 sequence: CASKRAGENTEAFF. The CDR3 DNA is TGTGCCAGTAAGAGGGCAGGAGAGAACACTGAAGCTTTCTTT. The chain joins TRBV19 to TRBJ1-1; D remains unclear. V lost 7 bases to trimming and J lost 1 base, with 13 bases between them. Looked up from germline, CDR1 is LNHDA and CDR2 is SQIVND (reference sequence). There are 14 residues in the CDR3.

The chain carries TRBV3-1 (or the pseudogene TRBV3-2) and TRBJ2-4; 11 nucleotides match TRBD1. Germline CDR1 and CDR2: LGHDT and YNNKEL (reference sequence). CDR3 length: 18 residues. V was clipped by 3 bases and J by 0 bases; unmatched bases: 7. In DNA form, the CDR3 reads TGTGCCAGCAGCCACCTAACCGGGACAGGGGGAGCCAAAAACATTCAGTACTTC. It translates to CASSHLTGTGGAKNIQYF.

V is TRBV5-6 and J is TRBJ1-2; D ambiguous. Deletions cut 2 bases from V and 4 bases from J, with 12 bases between. Per the germline V gene, CDR1 is SGHDT and CDR2 is YYEEEE. The CDR3 has 14 amino acids. This CDR3 is CASSFSRTLYGYTF. The CDR3 region has the DNA TGTGCCAGCAGCTTTTCCCGGACTCTCTATGGCTACACCTTC.

The sample holds one count of this clone. This chain joins TRBV6-5 and TRBJ2-7; 7 bases map to TRBD2. The germline V gene has CDR1 MNHEY and CDR2 SVGAGI. The CDR3 length is 16 residues. The V gene end was trimmed by 2 bases and the J gene end by 6 bases; junction bases not matched to a gene: 13. The CDR3 DNA reads as TGTGCCAGCAGTTACCGGGGGGAACGGCTCCCCAGCGAGCAGTACTTC. It is translated as CASSYRGERLPSEQYF.

This sequence joins TRBV6-5 and TRBJ1-1; D uncertain. This CDR3 comprises 14 residues. In germline, CDR1 is MNHEY, CDR2 SVGAGI. The V gene lost 2 bases and the J gene lost 4 bases, with 11 bases spanning the gap. The CDR3 nucleotides are TGTGCCAGCAGTTACGAACCGGGGAGCACTGAAGCTTTCTTT. It encodes CASSYEPGSTEAFF.

V gene TRBV6-6 combines with J gene TRBJ2-5; 7 bases are a match to TRBD1. The CDR3 runs 14 residues. The germline V gene encodes CDR1 MNHNY and CDR2 SVGAGI (reference sequence). Germline trimming cut 5 bases from V and 4 bases from J; bases unmatched to any gene: 7. The CDR3 loop is CASSQGQPLETQYF. CDR3 DNA sequence: TGTGCCAGCAGTCAGGGACAGCCCTTAGAGACCCAGTACTTC.

The V gene is TRBV6-6, the J gene TRBJ1-5, with 9 bases aligning to TRBD1. Unmatched junction bases numbered 5, after V lost 6 bases and J lost 5 bases. Germline V lookup: CDR1 MNHNY, CDR2 SVGAGI (reference sequence). This CDR3 spans 14 amino acids. The CDR3, as DNA: TGTGCCAGCAGCGGGACAGGGATTCATCAGCCCCAGCATTTT. Its translation: CASSGTGIHQPQHF.

V usage is TRBV6-6 and J usage is TRBJ1-1; no firm D call. This CDR3 is 14 amino acids long. Trimming took 2 bases from V and 1 from J, leaving 8 bases between them. Germline CDR1 MNHNY, CDR2 SVGAGI (reference sequence). The CDR3 spells CASSYPGGNTEAFF. The CDR3 nucleotides read TGTGCCAGCAGTTACCCTGGAGGGAACACTGAAGCTTTCTTT.

The V call is TRBV5-4, the J call TRBJ2-7; possibly TRBD2 for D (5 bases). The CDR3 is made up of 13 amino acids. The ends were cut back, 1 base at V and 1 base at J, with 6 bases in the middle. Germline V lookup: CDR1 SGHNT, CDR2 YYREEE (reference sequence). CDR3 sequence: CASSLTSSYEQYF. The CDR3 region has the DNA TGTGCCAGCAGCTTGACTAGTTCCTACGAGCAGTACTTC.

Here the CDR3 DNA reads TGTGCCAGCAGCTTAAGGGCGACTAGGGGATTTCACAATGAGCAGTTCTTC. This gives the protein CASSLRATRGFHNEQFF. The rearrangement links TRBV7-8 to TRBJ2-1; possibly TRBD2 for D (6 bases). This CDR3 region has 17 residues. The germline V gene encodes CDR1 SGHVS and CDR2 FQNEAQ. The V end was cut by 2 bases, the J end by 5 bases, with 19 bases between.

V usage is TRBV5-8 and J usage is TRBJ1-5; D remains ambiguous. The V gene lost 1 base and the J gene lost 4 bases, with 6 bases spanning the gap. The CDR3 extends over 13 amino acids. Germline V gives CDR1 SGHTS, CDR2 YDEGEE. The CDR3 DNA follows: TGTGCCAGCAGCTTGCCCGGTAATCAGCCCCAGCATTTT. Encoded protein: CASSLPGNQPQHF.

V usage is TRBV5-1 and J usage is TRBJ1-4, with 11 positions matching TRBD1. The CDR3 is 17 residues long. The germline CDR1 and CDR2 sequences are SGHRS and YFSETQ. V trimming: 4 bases; J trimming: 5 bases; junction bases outside the gene matches: 10. The CDR3 coding sequence is TGCGCCAGCAGCCAAGGGACAGGGGGGAGCGGGAATGAAAAACTGTTTTTT. Translated: CASSQGTGGSGNEKLFF. The full variable domain, with the rest looked up from reference TRBV5-1 and TRBJ1-4, is KAGVTQTPRYLIKTRGQQVTLSCSPISGHRSVSWYQQTPGQGLQFLFEYFSETQRNKGNFPGRFSGRQFSNSRSEMNVSTLELGDSALYLCASSQGTGGSGNEKLFFGSGTQLSVL.

CDR3 sequence: CASSLAGRQLSTGELFF. For the CDR3, the DNA is TGTGCCAGCAGCTTAGCGGGGAGGCAGCTCAGCACCGGGGAGCTGTTTTTT. The rearrangement joins TRBV7-6 to TRBJ2-2; a possible D gene is TRBD2 (6 bases). V lost 0 bases and J lost 4, with 15 bases in between. The CDR3 is 17 residues long. Germline assignment: CDR1 SGHVS and CDR2 FNYEAQ.

The table lists this clone with a few counts. Other nucleotide sequences from this sample produce the same CDR3. The chain couples TRBV12-3 or TRBV12-4 to TRBJ1-2, with a tentative D call TRBD1 (5 bases). V lost 1 base and J lost 6, with 6 bases in between. The CDR3 contains 12 residues. The CDR3 DNA reads TGTGCCAGCAGTTTAGGGGGCCATGGCTACACCTTC. Protein sequence: CASSLGGHGYTF.